The 18 T cell receptor beta chains reported below all come from one sample, sequenced in a study of T cell responses to AZD1222 COVID-19 vaccine. TCRdb's table, derived via immunoSEQ multiplex PCR, lists solely in-frame clones and lacks some. The repertoire includes about 150,000 clones, more than 85% of them detected once, and about 9% sits in the top ten. The sample here was peripheral blood, taken on day 0 of AZD1222 vaccination. These receptor sequences come from an adult in good health.

This chain uses TRBV5-1 with TRBJ2-3; a weak D match, TRBD2 (5 bases). CDR1 is SGHRS, CDR2 YFSETQ, per germline. There are 15 residues in the CDR3. Between the trimmed V and J ends, which lost 5 bases and 2 bases, there was a span of 15 bases. The CDR3 DNA follows: TGCGCCAGCAGGGGCACTAGGAGCTACACAGATACGCAGTATTTT. The encoded protein is CASRGTRSYTDTQYF.

J is TRBJ1-3 and V is TRBV30; 8 nucleotides match TRBD1. This CDR3 is 14 amino acids long. From germline, CDR1 is GTSNPN and CDR2 SVGIG (reference sequence). Trimming removed 3 bases from V and 4 bases from J; junction bases left unmatched: 5. This CDR3 reads CAWSARDRGNTIYF. CDR3 nucleotide sequence: TGTGCCTGGAGCGCCCGGGACAGGGGAAACACCATATATTTT.

V gene TRBV19 combines with J gene TRBJ1-6; no clear D gene. CDR1 and CDR2 from the germline V gene are LNHDA and SQIVND (reference sequence). V was clipped by 3 bases and J by 10 bases, with 16 bases between them. This CDR3 is 15 amino acids long. CDR3 region: CASSIWYTSSSPLHF. CDR3 bases: TGTGCCAGTAGTATTTGGTACACGTCCTCGTCACCCCTCCACTTT. Full variable domain (outside the CDR3, taken from reference TRBV19 and TRBJ1-6): DGGITQSPKYLFRKEGQNVTLSCEQNLNHDAMYWYRQDPGQGLRLIYYSQIVNDFQKGDIAEGYSVSREKKESFPLTVTSAQKNPTAFYLCASSIWYTSSSPLHFGNGTRLTVT.

V usage is TRBV20-1 and J usage is TRBJ1-2; D uncertain. V gave up 3 bases and J gave up 0 bases, with 11 bases separating them. Germline lookup yields CDR1 DFQATT and CDR2 SNEGSKA (reference sequence). There are 14 residues in the CDR3. CDR3 protein: CSASSPTPNYGYTF. The CDR3 nucleotides are TGCAGTGCTAGTTCTCCAACTCCTAACTATGGCTACACCTTC.

The chain carries TRBV6-4 and TRBJ2-2; D gene unclear. The CDR3 is 15 residues long. Trimming removed 4 bases from V and 1 base from J, with 10 bases in between. From germline, CDR1 is MRHNA and CDR2 SNTAGT. The CDR3 is CASSGAPGNTGELFF. The CDR3 bases are TGTGCCAGCAGTGGAGCCCCAGGGAACACCGGGGAGCTGTTTTTT.

This clone was picked up one time. The CDR3 DNA sequence: TGTGCCACCCAAGGACTAGCGGGGGAGACCCAGTACTTC. This codes for CATQGLAGETQYF. This chain connects TRBV24-1 to TRBJ2-5; TRBD2 agrees at 12 bases. The CDR3 contains 13 residues. The trim removed 9 bases at V and 5 bases at J, leaving 3 bases unmatched. Germline CDR1 and CDR2: KGHDR and SFDVKD.

V and J are TRBV7-9 and TRBJ1-1; D unresolved. With 5 bases removed from V and 0 bases from J, the gap between germline ends came to 10 bases. The CDR3 runs 14 residues. The germline V gene has CDR1 SEHNR and CDR2 FQNEAQ (reference sequence). The CDR3 spells CASSLYSMNTEAFF. CDR3 nucleotide sequence: TGTGCCAGCAGCCTATACTCCATGAACACTGAAGCTTTCTTT. The whole variable domain, remainder taken from reference TRBV7-9 and TRBJ1-1, is DTGVSQNPRHKITKRGQNVTFRCDPISEHNRLYWYRQTLGQGPEFLTYFQNEAQLEKSRLLSDRFSAERPKGSFSTLEIQRTEQGDSAMYLCASSLYSMNTEAFFGQGTRLTVV.

V usage is TRBV29-1 and J usage is TRBJ2-1; TRBD2 matches at 7 bases. The CDR3 extends over 13 amino acids. Germline CDR1 reads SQVTM; CDR2 reads ANQGSEA. After removal of 6 bases from V and 3 bases from J, the junction contained 5 bases not matched to a gene. The CDR3 DNA reads TGCAGCGTCGAGCGGGGCAACTACAATGAGCAGTTCTTC. As protein: CSVERGNYNEQFF.

The chain is built from TRBV4-3 and TRBJ2-7, with a tentative D call TRBD2 (5 bases). Trimming took 4 bases from V and 0 from J, leaving 19 bases between them. The V gene's germline CDR1 is LGHNA and CDR2 YSLEER. The CDR3 runs 17 residues. In nucleotides, the CDR3 is TGCGCCAGCAGCCGAGAATCGGCAGGACTCAGCTCCTACGAGCAGTACTTC. Its protein is CASSRESAGLSSYEQYF.

This clone was seen a single time. The genes are TRBV6-5 and TRBJ1-1, with D perhaps matching TRBD1 (5 bases). This CDR3 spans 15 amino acids. Germline CDR1 MNHEY, CDR2 SVGAGI. Trimming took off 6 bases at V and 6 bases at J, with 20 bases between the two ends. CDR3 residues: CASSQSGSWGSEAFF. The CDR3 coding sequence is TGTGCCAGCAGCCAATCAGGGAGTTGGGGCTCTGAAGCTTTCTTT.

The chain is built from TRBV5-1 and TRBJ1-2; unclear D gene. CDR1 is SGHRS, CDR2 YFSETQ, per germline. The V and J ends lost 0 bases and 4 bases respectively, with 13 bases between them. The CDR3 is made up of 15 amino acids. CDR3 amino acids: CASSLAPYDGYGYTF. CDR3 nucleotides: TGCGCCAGCAGCTTGGCCCCGTACGACGGCTATGGCTACACCTTC.

Comments on this clone: One end of the junction does not line up with germline, which may come from a read error. The chain employs TRBV6-2 or TRBV6-3 and TRBJ2-2, with 7 bases aligning to TRBD2. The CDR3 is 14 amino acids. The germline gives CDR1 MNHEY, CDR2 SVGEGT. In DNA form, the CDR3 reads TGTGCCAGCAGTCACTCACGGGGGGACGGGGAGCTGTTTTTT. Translating it yields CASSHSRGDGELFF.

This clone occurred once. V and J are TRBV5-1 and TRBJ2-5; D unclear. The CDR3 covers 14 residues. The germline CDR1 and CDR2 sequences are SGHRS and YFSETQ. V was clipped by 0 bases and J by 2 bases, with 8 bases between them. The CDR3 DNA sequence: TGCGCCAGCAGCTTGGGCCCCCCGCAAGAGACCCAGTACTTC. It encodes CASSLGPPQETQYF.

The V and J genes are TRBV21-1 and TRBJ1-3; no check of the table's D call, TRBD1, against the DNA was made. TRBV21-1 is shown as a pseudogene. The CDR3 is 17 amino acids. The CDR3, as DNA: TGTGCCAGCACCACAAAGGGGGTAGTCTGCTCTGGAAACACCATATATTTT. Encoded protein: CASTTKGVVCSGNTIYF.

The chain uses TRBV7-9 and TRBJ1-4; 8 bases map to TRBD1. The J segment lost 5 bases and the V segment lost 4 bases, leaving 6 bases of the junction unmatched. Germline V gene data show CDR1 as SEHNR and CDR2 as FQNEAQ (reference sequence). This CDR3 has 15 residues. The CDR3 DNA reads as TGTGCCAGCAGCTCGGAACAGGGGGGGAATGAAAAACTGTTTTTT. Translating gives CASSSEQGGNEKLFF.

This chain connects TRBV7-9 to TRBJ2-6, with TRBD1 matching 7 bases. CDR1 and CDR2 from the germline V gene are SEHNR and FQNEAQ (reference sequence). The J segment lost 3 bases and the V segment lost 5 bases, leaving 4 bases of the junction unmatched. The CDR3 consists of 15 residues. The CDR3 here is CASSPTGDGANVLTF. The CDR3 DNA follows: TGTGCCAGCAGCCCCACAGGGGATGGGGCCAACGTCCTGACTTTC.

This chain uses TRBV5-6 with TRBJ1-2; D may be TRBD1 (6 bases). Looked up from germline, CDR1 is SGHDT and CDR2 is YYEEEE. V was pared by 0 bases and J by 8 bases, with 11 bases between. This CDR3 has 13 amino acids. Here the CDR3 reads CASSLGGARGYTF. The CDR3 DNA follows: TGTGCCAGCAGCTTGGGGGGGGCGCGAGGCTACACCTTC. The full variable domain, completed using reference TRBV5-6 and TRBJ1-2, is DAGVTQSPTHLIKTRGQQVTLRCSPKSGHDTVSWYQQALGQGPQFIFQYYEEEERQRGNFPDRFSGHQFPNYSSELNVNALLLGDSALYLCASSLGGARGYTFGSGTRLTVV.

As for this clone: An end of the junction differs from the germline gene, which may be a read error. The same CDR3 arises from other DNA sequences in this sample as well. V and J are TRBV10-3 and TRBJ2-2, with 7 nucleotides matching TRBD1. Germline V CDR1 and CDR2: ENHRY, SYGVKD. CDR3 length equals 16 residues. The CDR3: CAISDLTGQNTGELFF. Here the CDR3 DNA reads TGCGCCATCAGTGACTTGACAGGGCAAAACACCGGGGAGCTGTTTTTT.